The present TCR beta chain was sequenced within a study of T cells in Graves' hyperthyroidism and ophthalmopathy. Many counts were recorded for this clonotype. This CDR3 has 14 residues. V gave up 4 bases and J gave up 3 bases; unmatched junction bases: 3. The V gene's germline CDR1 is SGHVS and CDR2 FQNEAQ. Amplified TCR beta CDR3 regions derived from RNA transcripts. The study used the HTBI primer set for a first-round RT-PCR of the TCR CDR3. TCRdb redid the calling of the multiplex PCR reads with MiXCR, one entry per CDR3 protein. The repertoire holds a few hundred thousand distinct CDR3 sequences, with roughly 46% as singletons.

The source of this sequence is a young woman with Graves' hyperthyroidism. The sample comprised peripheral blood or thyroid tissue (not recorded which). The chain employs TRBV7-8 and TRBJ1-1; 9 nucleotides match TRBD1. CDR3 in DNA: TGTGCCAGCAGCTGGGACAGGGACTACACTGAAGCTTTCTTT. Its protein product is CASSWDRDYTEAFF.